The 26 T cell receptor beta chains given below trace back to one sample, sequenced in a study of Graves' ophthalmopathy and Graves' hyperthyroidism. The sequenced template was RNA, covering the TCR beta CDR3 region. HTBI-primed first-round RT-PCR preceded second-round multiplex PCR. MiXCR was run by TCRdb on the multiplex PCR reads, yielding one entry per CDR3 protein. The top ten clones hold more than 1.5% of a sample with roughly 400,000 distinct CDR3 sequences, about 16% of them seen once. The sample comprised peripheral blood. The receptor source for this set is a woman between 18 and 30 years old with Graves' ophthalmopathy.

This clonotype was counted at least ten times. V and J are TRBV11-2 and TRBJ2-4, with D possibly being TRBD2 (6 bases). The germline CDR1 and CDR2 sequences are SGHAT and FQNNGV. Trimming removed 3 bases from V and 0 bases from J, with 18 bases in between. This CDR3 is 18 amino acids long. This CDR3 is CASSFGGQDPLAKNIQYF. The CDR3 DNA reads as TGTGCCAGCAGCTTCGGGGGTCAGGACCCTTTAGCCAAAAACATTCAGTACTTC.

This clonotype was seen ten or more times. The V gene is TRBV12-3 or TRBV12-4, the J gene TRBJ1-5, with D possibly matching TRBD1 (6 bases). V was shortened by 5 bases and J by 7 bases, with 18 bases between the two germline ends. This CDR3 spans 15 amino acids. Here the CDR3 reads CASSGGSQGMQPQHF. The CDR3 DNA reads TGTGCCAGCAGTGGGGGATCACAGGGAATGCAGCCCCAGCATTTT.

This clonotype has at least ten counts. As DNA, the CDR3 is TGTGCCACCGCGGACAGTGTTGCTCAGTACTTC. It codes for CATADSVAQYF. V and J are TRBV10-3 and TRBJ2-5; possibly TRBD1 for D (6 bases). The CDR3 totals 11 residues. Germline V gene sequence: CDR1 ENHRY, CDR2 SYGVKD. Trimming cost V 10 bases and J 11 bases, with 17 bases left between them.

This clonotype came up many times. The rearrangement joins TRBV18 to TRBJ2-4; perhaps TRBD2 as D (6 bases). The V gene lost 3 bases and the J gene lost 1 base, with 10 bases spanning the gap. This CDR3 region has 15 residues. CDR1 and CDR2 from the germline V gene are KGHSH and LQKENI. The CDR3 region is CASSPGGTAKNIQYF. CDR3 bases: TGTGCCAGCTCACCGGGGGGTACGGCCAAAAACATTCAGTACTTC.

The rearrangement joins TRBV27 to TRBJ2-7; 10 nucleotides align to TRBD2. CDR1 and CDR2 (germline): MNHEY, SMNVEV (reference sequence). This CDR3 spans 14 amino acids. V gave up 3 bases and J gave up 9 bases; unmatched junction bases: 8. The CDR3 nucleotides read TGTGCCAGCAGTTTGGGGCTAGCGGGGGCCCCGCAGTACTTC. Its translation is CASSLGLAGAPQYF.

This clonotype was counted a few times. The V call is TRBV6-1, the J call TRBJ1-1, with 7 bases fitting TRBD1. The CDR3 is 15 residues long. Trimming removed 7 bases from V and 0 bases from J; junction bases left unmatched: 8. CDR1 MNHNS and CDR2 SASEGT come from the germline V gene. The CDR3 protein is CASKEGAKLNTEAFF. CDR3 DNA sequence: TGTGCCAGCAAGGAGGGGGCCAAACTGAACACTGAAGCTTTCTTT.

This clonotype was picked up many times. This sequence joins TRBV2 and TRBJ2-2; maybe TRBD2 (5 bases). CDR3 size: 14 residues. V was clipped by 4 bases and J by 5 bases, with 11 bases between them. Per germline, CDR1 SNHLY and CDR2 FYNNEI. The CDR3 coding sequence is TGTGCCAGCAGTGGAAATAGCGTAACCGGGGAGCTGTTTTTT. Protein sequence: CASSGNSVTGELFF.

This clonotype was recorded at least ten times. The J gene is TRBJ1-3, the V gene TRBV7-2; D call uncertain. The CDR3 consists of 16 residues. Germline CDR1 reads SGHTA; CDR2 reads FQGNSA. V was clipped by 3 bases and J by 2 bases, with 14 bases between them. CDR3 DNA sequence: TGTGCCAGCAGCTTCCTAAGGACGGGTACTGGAAACACCATATATTTT. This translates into CASSFLRTGTGNTIYF.

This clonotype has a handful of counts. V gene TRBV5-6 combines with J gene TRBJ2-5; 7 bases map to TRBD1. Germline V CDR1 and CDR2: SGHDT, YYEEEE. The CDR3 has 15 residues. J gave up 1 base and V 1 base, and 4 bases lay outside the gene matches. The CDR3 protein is CASSLPDRFQETQYF. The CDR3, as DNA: TGTGCCAGCAGCTTGCCGGACAGGTTCCAAGAGACCCAGTACTTC. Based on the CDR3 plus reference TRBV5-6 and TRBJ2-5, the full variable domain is DAGVTQSPTHLIKTRGQQVTLRCSPKSGHDTVSWYQQALGQGPQFIFQYYEEEERQRGNFPDRFSGHQFPNYSSELNVNALLLGDSALYLCASSLPDRFQETQYFGPGTRLLVL.

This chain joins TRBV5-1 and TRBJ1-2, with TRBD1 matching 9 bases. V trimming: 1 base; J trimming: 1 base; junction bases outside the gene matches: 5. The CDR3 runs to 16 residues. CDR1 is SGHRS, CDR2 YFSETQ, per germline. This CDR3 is CASSLNTGGNNYGYTF. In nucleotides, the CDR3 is TGCGCCAGCAGCTTGAACACAGGGGGCAATAACTATGGCTACACCTTC.

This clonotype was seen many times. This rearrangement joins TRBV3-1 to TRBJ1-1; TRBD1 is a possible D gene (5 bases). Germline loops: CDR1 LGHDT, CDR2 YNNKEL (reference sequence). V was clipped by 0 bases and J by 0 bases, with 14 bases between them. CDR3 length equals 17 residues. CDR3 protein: CASSQERGARLNTEAFF. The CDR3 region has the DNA TGTGCCAGCAGCCAAGAGCGTGGGGCCAGACTGAACACTGAAGCTTTCTTT.

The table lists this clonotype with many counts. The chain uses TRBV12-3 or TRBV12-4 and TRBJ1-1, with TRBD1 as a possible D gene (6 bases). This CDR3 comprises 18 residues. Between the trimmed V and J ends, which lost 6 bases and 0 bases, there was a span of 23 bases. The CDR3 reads CASRPLQTGTPLNTEAFF. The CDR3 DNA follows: TGTGCCAGCAGACCCCTTCAGACAGGAACGCCTTTGAACACTGAAGCTTTCTTT.

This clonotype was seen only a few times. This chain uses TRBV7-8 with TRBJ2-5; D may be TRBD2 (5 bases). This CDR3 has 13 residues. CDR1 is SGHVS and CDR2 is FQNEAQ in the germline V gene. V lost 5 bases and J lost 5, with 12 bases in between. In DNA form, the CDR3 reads TGTGCCAGCAGCCCCCCTAGGGAGGAGACCCAGTACTTC. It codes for CASSPPREETQYF.

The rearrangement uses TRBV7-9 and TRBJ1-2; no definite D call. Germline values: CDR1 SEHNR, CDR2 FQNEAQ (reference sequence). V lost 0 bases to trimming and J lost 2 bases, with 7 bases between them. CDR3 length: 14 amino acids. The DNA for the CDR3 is TGTGCCAGCAGCTTAGCGGCTATGAACTATGGCTACACCTTC. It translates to CASSLAAMNYGYTF. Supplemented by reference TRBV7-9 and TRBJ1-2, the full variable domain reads DTGVSQNPRHKITKRGQNVTFRCDPISEHNRLYWYRQTLGQGPEFLTYFQNEAQLEKSRLLSDRFSAERPKGSFSTLEIQRTEQGDSAMYLCASSLAAMNYGYTFGSGTRLTVV.

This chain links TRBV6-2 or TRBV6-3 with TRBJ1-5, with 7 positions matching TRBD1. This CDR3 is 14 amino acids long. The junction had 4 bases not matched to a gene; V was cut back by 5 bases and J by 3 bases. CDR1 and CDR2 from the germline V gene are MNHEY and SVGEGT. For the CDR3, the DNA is TGTGCCAGCAGTACAGGGGCGTTCAATCAGCCCCAGCATTTT. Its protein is CASSTGAFNQPQHF.

This CDR3 reads CASSYEGGSRSYYGYTF. The CDR3 nucleotides are TGTGCCAGCAGTTACGAGGGGGGTTCGAGGTCTTACTATGGCTACACCTTC. This chain joins TRBV6-5 and TRBJ1-2; D perhaps matches TRBD1 (6 bases). V gave up 2 bases and J gave up 3 bases, with 19 bases separating them. Germline lookup yields CDR1 MNHEY and CDR2 SVGAGI. CDR3 length: 17 residues.

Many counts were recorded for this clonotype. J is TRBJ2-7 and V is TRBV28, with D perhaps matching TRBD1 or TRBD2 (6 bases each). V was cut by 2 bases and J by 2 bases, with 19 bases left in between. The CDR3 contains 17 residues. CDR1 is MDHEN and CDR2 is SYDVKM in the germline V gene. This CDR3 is CASSLPRIRGLTYEQYF. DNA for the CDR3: TGTGCCAGCAGTTTACCTAGGATCAGGGGACTCACCTACGAGCAGTACTTC. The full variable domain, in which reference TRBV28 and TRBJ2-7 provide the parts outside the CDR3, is DVKVTQSSRYLVKRTGEKVFLECVQDMDHENMFWYRQDPGLGLRLIYFSYDVKMKEKGDIPEGYSVSREKKERFSLILESASTNQTSMYLCASSLPRIRGLTYEQYFGPGTRLTVT.

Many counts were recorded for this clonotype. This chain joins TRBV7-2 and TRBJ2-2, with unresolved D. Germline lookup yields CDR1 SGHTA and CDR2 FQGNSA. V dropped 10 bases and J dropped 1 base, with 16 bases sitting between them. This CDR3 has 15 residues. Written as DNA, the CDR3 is TGTGCCACCCTAAGCGACGGGTGGAACACCGGGGAGCTGTTTTTT. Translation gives CATLSDGWNTGELFF. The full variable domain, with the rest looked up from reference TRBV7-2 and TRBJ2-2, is GAGVSQSPSNKVTEKGKDVELRCDPISGHTALYWYRQSLGQGLEFLIYFQGNSAPDKSGLPSDRFSAERTGGSVSTLTIQRTQQEDSAVYLCATLSDGWNTGELFFGEGSRLTVL.

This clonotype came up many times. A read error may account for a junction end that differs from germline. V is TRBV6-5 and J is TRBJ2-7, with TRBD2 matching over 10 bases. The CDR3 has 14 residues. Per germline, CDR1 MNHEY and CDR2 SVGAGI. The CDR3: CASSYSTSGQGPSF. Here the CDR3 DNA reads TGTGCCAGCAGTTACTCGACTAGCGGGCAGGGACCTAGCTTC.

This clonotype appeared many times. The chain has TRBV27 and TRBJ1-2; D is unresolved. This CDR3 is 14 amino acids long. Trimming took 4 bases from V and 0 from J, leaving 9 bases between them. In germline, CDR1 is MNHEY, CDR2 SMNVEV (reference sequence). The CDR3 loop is CASSYANPNYGYTF. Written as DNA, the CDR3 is TGTGCCAGCAGTTACGCCAACCCTAACTATGGCTACACCTTC.

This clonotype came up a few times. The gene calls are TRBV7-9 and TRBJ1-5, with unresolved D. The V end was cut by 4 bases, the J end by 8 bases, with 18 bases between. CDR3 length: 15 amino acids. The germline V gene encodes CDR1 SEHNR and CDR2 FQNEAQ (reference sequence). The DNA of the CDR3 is TGTGCCAGCAGCTCCGGACCCCCCAGAGGAGAGCCCCAGCATTTT. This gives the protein CASSSGPPRGEPQHF.

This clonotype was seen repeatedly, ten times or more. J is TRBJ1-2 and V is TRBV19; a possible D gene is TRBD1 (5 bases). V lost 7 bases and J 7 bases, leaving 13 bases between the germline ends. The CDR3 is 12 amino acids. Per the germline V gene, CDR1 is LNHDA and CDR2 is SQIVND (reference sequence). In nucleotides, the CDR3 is TGTGCCAGTACCCTCCGGGGCGGTGGCTACACCTTC. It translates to CASTLRGGGYTF.

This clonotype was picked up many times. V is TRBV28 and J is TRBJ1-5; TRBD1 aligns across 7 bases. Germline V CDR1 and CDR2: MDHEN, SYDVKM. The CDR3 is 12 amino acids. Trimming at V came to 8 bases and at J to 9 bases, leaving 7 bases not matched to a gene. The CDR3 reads CASRTRTGPQHF. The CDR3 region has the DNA TGTGCCAGCCGGACCAGGACAGGGCCCCAGCATTTT.

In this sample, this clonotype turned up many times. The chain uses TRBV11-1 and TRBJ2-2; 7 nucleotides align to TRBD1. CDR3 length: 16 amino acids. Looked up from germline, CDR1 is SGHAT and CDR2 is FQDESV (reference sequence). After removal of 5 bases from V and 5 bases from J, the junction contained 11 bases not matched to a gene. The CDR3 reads CASSTWTGPRTGELFF. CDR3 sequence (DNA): TGTGCCAGCAGCACCTGGACAGGCCCGAGGACCGGGGAGCTGTTTTTT.

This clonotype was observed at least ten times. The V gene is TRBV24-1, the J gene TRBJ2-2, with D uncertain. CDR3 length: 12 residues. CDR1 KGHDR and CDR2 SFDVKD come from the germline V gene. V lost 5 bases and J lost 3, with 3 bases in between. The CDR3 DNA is TGTGCCACCAGTGCCGACACCGGGGAGCTGTTTTTT. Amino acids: CATSADTGELFF.

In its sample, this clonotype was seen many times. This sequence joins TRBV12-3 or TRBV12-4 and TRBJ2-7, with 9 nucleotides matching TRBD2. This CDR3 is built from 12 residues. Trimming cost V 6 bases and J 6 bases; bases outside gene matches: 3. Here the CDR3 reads CASSPGLAEQYF. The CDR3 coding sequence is TGTGCCAGCAGCCCGGGACTAGCCGAGCAGTACTTC.